In its sample, the clone carrying this T cell receptor (beta chain) was seen many times. Antigen specificity is unknown. Researchers took RNA transcripts and amplified the TCR beta CDR3 regions from them. With the HTBI primer set, the TCR CDR3 went through a first round of RT-PCR. One entry per CDR3 protein, called by TCRdb with MiXCR from the multiplex PCR reads. The sample has about 570,000 distinct CDR3 sequences, 46% seen once. The sample belongs to a study of T cells in Graves' hyperthyroidism and ophthalmopathy. Points from the study as a whole: A model built on 13 V-J features separated ophthalmopathy from stable hyperthyroidism. Most thyroid clonotypes with frequency above 0.001 were detected in blood.

Exclusions: uncontrolled infection, other autoimmune disease, pregnancy, lactation. Source material: peripheral blood or thyroid tissue (not recorded which). This sequence originates from an adult woman with Graves' disease, either hyperthyroidism or ophthalmopathy (not recorded which).

The CDR3 here is CASSVSGSRYEQYF. Here the CDR3 DNA reads TGTGCCAGCAGCGTTAGCGGGAGTCGATACGAGCAGTACTTC. The genes are TRBV3-1 and TRBJ2-7, with 9 bases that match TRBD2. Germline CDR1 and CDR2: LGHDT and YNNKEL (reference sequence). The junction had 6 bases not matched to a gene; V was cut back by 5 bases and J by 4 bases. The CDR3 loop spans 14 amino acids.